Shown below are 23 T cell receptor beta chains from a single sample sequenced in a study of post-analysis software for immune sequencing data. Study observations and caveats: The five TRBV segments detected at higher frequency in patients than in controls included TRBV5-6, TRBV5-1 and TRBV20-1.

Unique molecular identifiers were present in the TCR beta cDNA libraries. One entry per CDR3 protein, called by TCRdb with MiXCR from the PCR reads. The profile covers hundreds of thousands of distinct CDR3 sequences, with around 27% appearing a single time and approximately 0.55% taken by the ten largest. Their cognate antigens are unknown. The sequencing sample was made of blood. Receptors originate from a girl between 5 and 17 years old with multiple sclerosis.

This clonotype has only a few counts. This rearrangement joins TRBV28 to TRBJ2-5; 12 nucleotides agree with TRBD1. J was trimmed by 10 bases and V by 6 bases; bases with no gene match: 15. Per germline, CDR1 MDHEN and CDR2 SYDVKM. The length of the CDR3 is 16 residues. CDR3 DNA sequence: TGTGCCAGCAGCCGACCCGGGACAGGGGGCGCTTATGGCCAGTACTTC. It specifies CASSRPGTGGAYGQYF.

The CDR3 DNA follows: TGTGCCAGCAGCCGAGGGACAGGGGGAAATGGCTACACCTTC. This encodes CASSRGTGGNGYTF. The rearrangement links TRBV7-9 to TRBJ1-2; 11 bases match TRBD1. The CDR3 consists of 14 residues. Germline trimming cut 5 bases from V and 6 bases from J; bases unmatched to any gene: 5. The germline gives CDR1 SEHNR, CDR2 FQNEAQ (reference sequence).

V gene TRBV5-1 combines with J gene TRBJ2-1; 11 nucleotides line up with TRBD1. J gave up 8 bases and V 6 bases, and 7 bases lay outside the gene matches. The CDR3 runs 14 residues. In germline, CDR1 is SGHRS, CDR2 YFSETQ. The DNA for the CDR3 is TGCGCCAGCAAGGGACAGGGGGTTCTGGATGAGCAGTTCTTC. Translating gives CASKGQGVLDEQFF.

CDR3 protein: CASSFSGVARGDTQYF. CDR3 bases: TGTGCCAGCAGCTTTAGCGGCGTGGCGAGAGGGGATACGCAGTATTTT. The rearrangement links TRBV7-2 to TRBJ2-3, with a possible D match to TRBD2 (6 bases). Trimming shortened V by 3 bases and J by 6 bases, and 19 bases separated the two germline ends. CDR3 length: 16 amino acids. Germline CDR1 and CDR2: SGHTA and FQGNSA.

The sample holds a few counts of this clonotype. This rearrangement joins TRBV4-3 to TRBJ2-7; D unclear. This CDR3 has 17 residues. The germline CDR1 and CDR2 sequences are LGHNA and YSLEER. V lost 0 bases, J lost 2 bases, and 17 bases lay in between. Here the CDR3 DNA reads TGCGCCAGCAGCCAAGATACCTCGGGTTATTCCCCCTACGAGCAGTACTTC. It specifies CASSQDTSGYSPYEQYF.

The chain couples TRBV6-1 to TRBJ1-5; TRBD1 matches 7 bases. This CDR3 is 14 amino acids long. Losses at the gene ends were 6 bases for V and 10 bases for J; bases not matched to a gene: 12. Germline assignment: CDR1 MNHNS and CDR2 SASEGT. This CDR3 is CASRGQTGYEPQHF. For the CDR3, the DNA is TGTGCCAGCAGAGGACAGACAGGGTACGAACCCCAGCATTTT.

J is TRBJ2-5 and V is TRBV5-1; 7 bases match TRBD2. The junction had 10 bases not matched to a gene; V was cut back by 1 base and J by 1 base. CDR1 is SGHRS, CDR2 YFSETQ, per germline. This CDR3 comprises 17 residues. As DNA, the CDR3 is TGCGCCAGCAGCTTGTCCGGTGCGGGGGTGATCCAAGAGACCCAGTACTTC. Residues: CASSLSGAGVIQETQYF.

This clonotype was seen more than once but under ten times. The chain uses TRBV5-1 and TRBJ2-5; tentative D call: TRBD1 (6 bases). Gene TRBJ2-7 matches the end of the DNA better, so the J call may be wrong. The germline V gene encodes CDR1 SGHRS and CDR2 YFSETQ. The CDR3 runs to 15 residues. CDR3 region: CASSLVARGRNEQYF. CDR3 nucleotide sequence: TGCGCCAGCAGCTTGGTCGCCAGGGGAAGGAACGAGCAGTACTTC.

The V and J genes are TRBV3-1 and TRBJ2-5; D not resolved. Germline assignment: CDR1 LGHDT and CDR2 YNNKEL (reference sequence). The V end was cut by 11 bases, the J end by 5 bases, with 15 bases between. The CDR3 has 12 residues. This CDR3 is CAAQETSETQYF. The CDR3 bases are TGTGCCGCCCAGGAGACCAGCGAGACCCAGTACTTC.

This chain joins TRBV18 and TRBJ1-2, with D perhaps matching TRBD1 (6 bases). The germline gives CDR1 KGHSH, CDR2 LQKENI. The CDR3 consists of 16 residues. V was trimmed by 1 base and J by 2 bases, leaving 14 bases between them. As DNA, the CDR3 is TGTGCCAGCTCACCACTCAGTGACAGGACGAACTATGGCTACACCTTC. Amino acid sequence: CASSPLSDRTNYGYTF.

There are a few counts of this clonotype. The chain recombines TRBV5-1 with TRBJ1-2; tentative D call: TRBD1 (6 bases). Deletions cut 4 bases from V and 7 bases from J, with 20 bases between. CDR1 and CDR2 (germline): SGHRS, YFSETQ. The CDR3 has 15 amino acids. CDR3 bases: TGCGCCAGCAGCAGCTTCTTCACGGAGGGGGTTGGCTACACCTTC. Amino acids: CASSSFFTEGVGYTF. Together with reference TRBV5-1 and TRBJ1-2, the CDR3 gives the full variable domain: KAGVTQTPRYLIKTRGQQVTLSCSPISGHRSVSWYQQTPGQGLQFLFEYFSETQRNKGNFPGRFSGRQFSNSRSEMNVSTLELGDSALYLCASSSFFTEGVGYTFGSGTRLTVV.

The chain combines TRBV6-6 with TRBJ1-2; possibly TRBD1 for D (5 bases). Trimming shortened V by 2 bases and J by 7 bases, and 23 bases separated the two germline ends. CDR1 and CDR2 (germline): MNHNY, SVGAGI (reference sequence). The CDR3 runs 17 residues. CDR3 amino acids: CASSYVGAGKPIRGYTF. The CDR3 region has the DNA TGTGCCAGCAGTTACGTGGGTGCAGGGAAACCTATACGTGGCTACACCTTC.

This clonotype was counted only a few times. This chain uses TRBV7-9 with TRBJ1-2; maybe TRBD1 (5 bases). Germline V CDR1 and CDR2: SEHNR, FQNEAQ (reference sequence). This CDR3 is built from 13 residues. V lost 5 bases to trimming and J lost 4 bases, with 11 bases between them. CDR3 bases: TGTGCCAGCAGCACCCCAGGGTTCTATGGCTACACCTTC. It yields the protein CASSTPGFYGYTF.

The chain recombines TRBV12-3 or TRBV12-4 with TRBJ2-4; D is unresolved. The J call may not be correct, given that the DNA end is closer to TRBJ2-7. This CDR3 is 13 amino acids long. CDR3 amino acids: CASSLTRRDEQYF. CDR3 sequence (DNA): TGTGCCAGCAGTTTAACTCGACGGGACGAGCAGTACTTC.

This clonotype was seen ten or more times. This chain uses TRBV29-1 with TRBJ1-2; D unclear. Germline V gives CDR1 SQVTM, CDR2 ANQGSEA. The CDR3 spans 12 residues. Deletions cut 7 bases from V and 4 bases from J, with 13 bases between. CDR3 DNA sequence: TGCAGCGGGGGAGGCGGTGGCTATGGCTACACCTTC. It yields the protein CSGGGGGYGYTF.

This clonotype was observed a handful of times. The CDR3 protein is CASSRSRREQYF. CDR3 nucleotides: TGTGCCAGCAGCCGGTCAAGACGGGAGCAGTACTTC. The chain employs TRBV6-2 or TRBV6-3 and TRBJ2-7; D ambiguous. Trimming removed 6 bases at V and 7 bases at J, with 13 bases between. Germline CDR1 reads MNHEY; CDR2 reads SVGEGT. The CDR3 is 12 amino acids.

As concerns this clonotype: A read error is possible here, since a much larger clone lies one base away. The genes are TRBV29-1 and TRBJ2-7; D gene uncertain. The V gene's germline CDR1 is SQVTM and CDR2 ANQGSEA. CDR3 size: 12 residues. CDR3 DNA: TGCAGCGCCCAAGTAAACCCCTTCGAGGAGTACTTC. Translated, it gives CSAQVNPFEEYF.

Comments on this clonotype: A much larger clone differs by one base, so this may be a read error. The chain employs TRBV6-1 and TRBJ2-7; perhaps TRBD2 as D (7 bases). Judging by the DNA end, TRBJ2-5 fits better; the J call may be wrong. CDR3 length: 14 residues. The germline gives CDR1 MNHNS, CDR2 SASEGT. Here the CDR3 DNA reads TGTGCCAGCAGTGAACAGGGGACGGGAGGGACCCAGTACTTC. Translating it yields CASSEQGTGGTQYF.

This clonotype was found a few times. The V gene is TRBV10-3, the J gene TRBJ2-1; D unresolved. Trimming took off 4 bases at V and 5 bases at J, with 6 bases between the two ends. The V gene's germline CDR1 is ENHRY and CDR2 SYGVKD. This CDR3 has 12 amino acids. The CDR3: CAISGTHNEQFF. The CDR3 DNA is TGTGCCATCAGTGGGACCCACAATGAGCAGTTCTTC.

The chain links TRBV20-1 to TRBJ2-1; 7 nucleotides align to TRBD1. CDR1 DFQATT and CDR2 SNEGSKA come from the germline V gene (reference sequence). Trimming cost V 7 bases and J 6 bases; bases outside gene matches: 6. This CDR3 has 12 residues. Here the CDR3 reads CSVGAGGNEQFF. As DNA, the CDR3 is TGCAGTGTGGGGGCAGGGGGCAATGAGCAGTTCTTC.

The genes are TRBV7-9 and TRBJ1-4, with a possible D match to TRBD1 (5 bases). The CDR3 sequence is 14 residues long. The germline CDR1 and CDR2 sequences are SEHNR and FQNEAQ (reference sequence). V lost 3 bases to trimming and J lost 2 bases, with 7 bases between them. The CDR3 sequence: CASSFGDTNEKLFF. The CDR3 DNA follows: TGTGCCAGCAGCTTCGGGGACACTAATGAAAAACTGTTTTTT.

The sample holds a few counts of this clonotype. This chain connects TRBV4-1 to TRBJ1-6, with D hard to call. The ends were cut back, 2 bases at V and 8 bases at J, with 7 bases in the middle. The germline gives CDR1 MGHRA, CDR2 YSYEKL. This CDR3 has 13 amino acids. DNA for the CDR3: TGCGCCAGCAGCCAAAGCCGGGATTCACCCCTCCACTTT. The encoded protein is CASSQSRDSPLHF.

The rearrangement links TRBV20-1 to TRBJ1-2, with a weak D call TRBD1 (6 bases). The CDR3 runs 14 residues. Deletions cut 3 bases from V and 6 bases from J, with 17 bases between. The V gene's germline CDR1 is DFQATT and CDR2 SNEGSKA (reference sequence). The CDR3 here is CSARAIQGSHGYTF. CDR3 sequence (DNA): TGCAGTGCTAGGGCTATCCAGGGGTCCCATGGCTACACCTTC.